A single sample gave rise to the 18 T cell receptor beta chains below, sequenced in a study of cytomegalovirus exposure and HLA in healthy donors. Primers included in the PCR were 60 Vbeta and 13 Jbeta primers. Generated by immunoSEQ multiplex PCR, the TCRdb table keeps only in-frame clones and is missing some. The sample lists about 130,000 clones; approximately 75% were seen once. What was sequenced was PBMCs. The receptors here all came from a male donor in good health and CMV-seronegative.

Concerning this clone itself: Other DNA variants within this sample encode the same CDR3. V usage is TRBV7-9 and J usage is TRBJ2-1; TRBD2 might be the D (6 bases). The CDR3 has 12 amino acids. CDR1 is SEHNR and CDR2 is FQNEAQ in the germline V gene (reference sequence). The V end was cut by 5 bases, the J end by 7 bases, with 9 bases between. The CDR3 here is CASSPGGNEQFF. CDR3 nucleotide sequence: TGTGCCAGCAGCCCTGGGGGGAATGAGCAGTTCTTC.

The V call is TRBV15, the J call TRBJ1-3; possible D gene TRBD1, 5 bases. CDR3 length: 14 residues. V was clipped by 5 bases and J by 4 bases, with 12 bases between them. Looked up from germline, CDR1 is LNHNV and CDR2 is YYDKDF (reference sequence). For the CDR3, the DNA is TGTGCCACCAGCGAAGACAGCCACGGAAACACCATATATTTT. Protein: CATSEDSHGNTIYF.

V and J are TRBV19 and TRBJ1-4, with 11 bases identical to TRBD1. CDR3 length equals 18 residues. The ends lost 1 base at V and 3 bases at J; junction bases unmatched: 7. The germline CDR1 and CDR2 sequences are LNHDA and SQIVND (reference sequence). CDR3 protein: CASSIGDRGFHPNEKLFF. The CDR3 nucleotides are TGTGCCAGTAGTATAGGGGACAGGGGGTTTCACCCTAATGAAAAACTGTTTTTT. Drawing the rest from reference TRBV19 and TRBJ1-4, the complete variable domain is DGGITQSPKYLFRKEGQNVTLSCEQNLNHDAMYWYRQDPGQGLRLIYYSQIVNDFQKGDIAEGYSVSREKKESFPLTVTSAQKNPTAFYLCASSIGDRGFHPNEKLFFGSGTQLSVL.

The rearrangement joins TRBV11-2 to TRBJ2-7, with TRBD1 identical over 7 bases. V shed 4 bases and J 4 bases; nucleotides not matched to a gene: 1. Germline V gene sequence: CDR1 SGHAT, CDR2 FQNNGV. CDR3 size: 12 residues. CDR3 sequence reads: CASSSQGYEQYF. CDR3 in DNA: TGTGCCAGCAGCTCACAGGGGTACGAGCAGTACTTC.

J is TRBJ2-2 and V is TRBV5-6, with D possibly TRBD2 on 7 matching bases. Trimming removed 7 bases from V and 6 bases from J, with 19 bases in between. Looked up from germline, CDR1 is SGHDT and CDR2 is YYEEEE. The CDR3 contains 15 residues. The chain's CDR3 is CASDLRGAVSGELFF. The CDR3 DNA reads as TGTGCCAGCGACCTCCGGGGGGCGGTGTCCGGGGAGCTGTTTTTT.

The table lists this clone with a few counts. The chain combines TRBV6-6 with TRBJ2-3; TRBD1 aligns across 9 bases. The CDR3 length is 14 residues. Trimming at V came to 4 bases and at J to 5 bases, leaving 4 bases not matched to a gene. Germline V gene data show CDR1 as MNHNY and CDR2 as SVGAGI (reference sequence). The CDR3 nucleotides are TGTGCCAGCAGTTCCTCGACAGGGGGAGATACGCAGTATTTT. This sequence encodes CASSSSTGGDTQYF.

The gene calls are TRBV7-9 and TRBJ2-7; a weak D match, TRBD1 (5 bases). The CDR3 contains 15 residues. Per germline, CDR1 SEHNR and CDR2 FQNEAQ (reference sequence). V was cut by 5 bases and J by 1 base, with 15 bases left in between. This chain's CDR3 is CASSPGPAGSYEQYF. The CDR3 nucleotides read TGTGCCAGCAGCCCTGGGCCGGCAGGGTCCTACGAGCAGTACTTC. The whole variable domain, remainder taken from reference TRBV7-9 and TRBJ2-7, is DTGVSQNPRHKITKRGQNVTFRCDPISEHNRLYWYRQTLGQGPEFLTYFQNEAQLEKSRLLSDRFSAERPKGSFSTLEIQRTEQGDSAMYLCASSPGPAGSYEQYFGPGTRLTVT.

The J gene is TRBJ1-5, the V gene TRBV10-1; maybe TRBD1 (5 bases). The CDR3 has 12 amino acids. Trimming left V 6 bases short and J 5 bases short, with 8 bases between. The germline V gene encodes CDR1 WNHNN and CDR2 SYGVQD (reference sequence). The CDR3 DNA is TGCGCCAGCAGGTGGGGCGATCAGCCCCAGCATTTT. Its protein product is CASRWGDQPQHF.

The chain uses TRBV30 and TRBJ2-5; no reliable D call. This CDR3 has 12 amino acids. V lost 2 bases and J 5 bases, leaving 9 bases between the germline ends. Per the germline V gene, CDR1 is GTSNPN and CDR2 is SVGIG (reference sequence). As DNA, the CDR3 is TGTGCCTGGAGTAACTTTTTGGAGACCCAGTACTTC. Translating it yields CAWSNFLETQYF.

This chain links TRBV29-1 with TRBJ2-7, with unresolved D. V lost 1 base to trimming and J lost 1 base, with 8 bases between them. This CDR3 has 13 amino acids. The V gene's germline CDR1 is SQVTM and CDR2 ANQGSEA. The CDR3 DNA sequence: TGCAGCGTTGAAGTGTACAGTTCCTACGAGCAGTACTTC. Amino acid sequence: CSVEVYSSYEQYF.

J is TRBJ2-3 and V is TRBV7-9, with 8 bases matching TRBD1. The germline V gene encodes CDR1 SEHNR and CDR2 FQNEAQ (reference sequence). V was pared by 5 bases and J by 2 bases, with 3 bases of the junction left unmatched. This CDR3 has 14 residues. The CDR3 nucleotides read TGTGCCAGCAGCCCAGGGGGCGTCACAGATACGCAGTATTTT. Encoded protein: CASSPGGVTDTQYF.

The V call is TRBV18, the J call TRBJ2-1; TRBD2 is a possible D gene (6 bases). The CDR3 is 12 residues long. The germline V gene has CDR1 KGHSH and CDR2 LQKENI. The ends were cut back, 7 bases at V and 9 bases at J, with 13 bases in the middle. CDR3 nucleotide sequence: TGTGCCAGCTGGGAACCGGAGGGTGAGCAGTTCTTC. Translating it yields CASWEPEGEQFF.

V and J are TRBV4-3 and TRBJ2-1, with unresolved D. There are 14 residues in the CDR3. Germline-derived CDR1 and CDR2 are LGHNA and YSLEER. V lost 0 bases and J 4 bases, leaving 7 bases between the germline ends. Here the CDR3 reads CASSQEARYNEQFF. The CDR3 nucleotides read TGCGCCAGCAGCCAAGAGGCCCGATACAATGAGCAGTTCTTC.

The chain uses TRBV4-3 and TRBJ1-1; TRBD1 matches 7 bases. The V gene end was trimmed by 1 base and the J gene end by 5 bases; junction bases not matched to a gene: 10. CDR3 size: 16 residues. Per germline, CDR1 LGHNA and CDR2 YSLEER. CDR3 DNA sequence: TGCGCCAGCAGCCAAGGAGGCCGACAGGGTTATACTGAAGCTTTCTTT. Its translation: CASSQGGRQGYTEAFF.

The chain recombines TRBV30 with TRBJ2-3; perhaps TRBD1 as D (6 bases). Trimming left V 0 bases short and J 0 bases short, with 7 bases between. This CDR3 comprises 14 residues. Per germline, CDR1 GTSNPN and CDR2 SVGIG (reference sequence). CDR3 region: CAWSVGHSTDTQYF. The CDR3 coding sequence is TGTGCCTGGAGTGTGGGACATAGCACAGATACGCAGTATTTT. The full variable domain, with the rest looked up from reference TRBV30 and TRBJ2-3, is SQTIHQWPATLVQPVGSPLSLECTVEGTSNPNLYWYRQAAGRGLQLLFYSVGIGQISSEVPQNLSASRPQDRQFILSSKKLLLSDSGFYLCAWSVGHSTDTQYFGPGTRLTVL.

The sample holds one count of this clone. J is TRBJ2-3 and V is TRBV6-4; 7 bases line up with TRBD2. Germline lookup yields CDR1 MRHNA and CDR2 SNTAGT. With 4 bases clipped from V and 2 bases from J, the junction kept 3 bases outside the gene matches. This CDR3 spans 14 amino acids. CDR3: CASSGEGFTDTQYF. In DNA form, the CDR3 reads TGTGCCAGCAGTGGGGAGGGGTTCACAGATACGCAGTATTTT.

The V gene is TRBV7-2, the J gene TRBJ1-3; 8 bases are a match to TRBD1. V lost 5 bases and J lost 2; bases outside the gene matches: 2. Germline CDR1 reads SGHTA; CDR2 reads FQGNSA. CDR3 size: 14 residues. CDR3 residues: CASSLQGAGNTIYF. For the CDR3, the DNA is TGTGCCAGCAGCCTACAGGGGGCTGGAAACACCATATATTTT.

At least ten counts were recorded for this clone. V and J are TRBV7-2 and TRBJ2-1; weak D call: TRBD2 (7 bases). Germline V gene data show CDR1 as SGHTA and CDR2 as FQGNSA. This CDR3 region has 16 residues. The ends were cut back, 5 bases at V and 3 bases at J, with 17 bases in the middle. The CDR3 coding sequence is TGTGCCAGCAGCGCAGGTGCGGGGGCGGACTACAATGAGCAGTTCTTC. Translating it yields CASSAGAGADYNEQFF.